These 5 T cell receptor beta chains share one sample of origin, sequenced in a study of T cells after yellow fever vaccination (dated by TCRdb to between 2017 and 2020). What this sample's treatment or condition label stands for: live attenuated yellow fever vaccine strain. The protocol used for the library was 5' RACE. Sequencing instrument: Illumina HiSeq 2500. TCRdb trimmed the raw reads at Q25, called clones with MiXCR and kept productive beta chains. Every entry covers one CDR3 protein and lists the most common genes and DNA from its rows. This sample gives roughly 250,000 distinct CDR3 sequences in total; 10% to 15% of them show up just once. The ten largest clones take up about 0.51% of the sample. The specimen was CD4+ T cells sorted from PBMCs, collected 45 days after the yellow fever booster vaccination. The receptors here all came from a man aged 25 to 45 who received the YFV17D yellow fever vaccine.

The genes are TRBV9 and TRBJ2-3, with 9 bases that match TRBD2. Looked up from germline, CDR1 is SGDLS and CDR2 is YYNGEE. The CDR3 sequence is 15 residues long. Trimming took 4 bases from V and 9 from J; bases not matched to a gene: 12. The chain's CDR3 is CASSPPVAGVRTQYF. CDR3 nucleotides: TGTGCCAGCAGCCCCCCCGTAGCGGGAGTACGGACGCAGTATTTT.

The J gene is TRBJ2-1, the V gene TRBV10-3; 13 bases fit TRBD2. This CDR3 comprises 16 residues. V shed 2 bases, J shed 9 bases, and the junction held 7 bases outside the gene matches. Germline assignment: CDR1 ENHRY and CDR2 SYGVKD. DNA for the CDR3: TGTGCCATCAGTGAGACCGGGACTAGCGGGATAGGTGAGCAGTTCTTC. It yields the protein CAISETGTSGIGEQFF.

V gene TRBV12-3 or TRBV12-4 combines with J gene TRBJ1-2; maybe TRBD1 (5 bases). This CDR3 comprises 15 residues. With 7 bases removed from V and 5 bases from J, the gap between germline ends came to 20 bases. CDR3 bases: TGTGCCAGCACCCCTAATTGGGGGGTGGATTATGGCTACACCTTC. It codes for CASTPNWGVDYGYTF.

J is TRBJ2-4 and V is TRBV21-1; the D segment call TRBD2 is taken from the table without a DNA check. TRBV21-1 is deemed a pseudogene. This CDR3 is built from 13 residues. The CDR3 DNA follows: TGTGCCAGCAGCCGACAGGACCTCCCCACCCAGTACTTC. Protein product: CASSRQDLPTQYF.

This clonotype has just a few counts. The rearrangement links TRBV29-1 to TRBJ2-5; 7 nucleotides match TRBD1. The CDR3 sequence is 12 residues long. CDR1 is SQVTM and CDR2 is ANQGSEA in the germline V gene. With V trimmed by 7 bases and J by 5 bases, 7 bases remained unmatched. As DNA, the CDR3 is TGCAGCGCAAACGACAGGGCTGAGACCCAGTACTTC. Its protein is CSANDRAETQYF.